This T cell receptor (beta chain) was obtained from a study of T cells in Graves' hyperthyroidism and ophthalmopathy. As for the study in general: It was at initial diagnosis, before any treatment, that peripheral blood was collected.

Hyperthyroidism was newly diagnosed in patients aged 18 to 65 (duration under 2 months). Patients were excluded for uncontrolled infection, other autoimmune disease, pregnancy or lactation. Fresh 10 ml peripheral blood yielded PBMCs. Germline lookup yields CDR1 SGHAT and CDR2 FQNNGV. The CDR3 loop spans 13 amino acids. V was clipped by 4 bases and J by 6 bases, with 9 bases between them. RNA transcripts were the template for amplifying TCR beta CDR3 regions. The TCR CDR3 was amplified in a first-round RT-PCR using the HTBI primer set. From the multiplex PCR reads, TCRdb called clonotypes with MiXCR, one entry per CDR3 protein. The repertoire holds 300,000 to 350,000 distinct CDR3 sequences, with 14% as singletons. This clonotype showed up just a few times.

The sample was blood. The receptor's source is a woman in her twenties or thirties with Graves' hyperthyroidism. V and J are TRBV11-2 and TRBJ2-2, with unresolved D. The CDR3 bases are TGTGCCAGCAGCTCTCAAATAGCCGGGGAGCTGTTTTTT. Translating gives CASSSQIAGELFF.